This T cell receptor (beta chain) comes out of a study of lymphopenia after photon versus proton radiotherapy. Assay: immunoSEQ multiplex PCR; the TCRdb copy retains only in-frame clones and omits some. This table has 77,000 or so clones, 80% to 90% appearing once. Study results and caveats: Relative stability marked proton patients; photon patients lost diversity and naive cells. In patients who died, overall survival fell as post-nadir TCR diversity dropped more. Better survival with proton therapy was suggested as possible, not demonstrated.

With respect to this clone: Its target is not known.

Losses at the gene ends were 4 bases for V and 3 bases for J; bases not matched to a gene: 5. The germline V gene has CDR1 SGHRS and CDR2 YFSETQ. The CDR3 is 15 residues long. The sequence was collected from a man aged 55 to 70 with pancreatic cancer. The V gene is TRBV5-1, the J gene TRBJ2-1, with 9 nucleotides matching TRBD1. Material: peripheral blood, obtained from a patient treated with proton-based radiotherapy. CDR3 loop: CASSRGQGNYNEQFF. The CDR3 nucleotides are TGCGCCAGCAGCCGCGGACAGGGGAACTACAATGAGCAGTTCTTC.